Described below is a single T cell receptor (beta chain) sequence and its context. This entry is derived from a study of blood T cell repertoires in COVID-19. Study-wide context: The United States, Italy and Spain supplied acute and convalescent COVID-19 samples. Nucleic acid was either cDNA or gDNA, and it came from T cells, B-cell-depleted T cells, or PBMCs.

The V gene lost 1 base and the J gene lost 7 bases, with 10 bases spanning the gap. The germline V gene encodes CDR1 SGHAT and CDR2 FQNNGV. The CDR3 is made up of 13 amino acids. Per the study methods: It was from reference gene primer amplification that nucleated cell counts were estimated. The data were produced by immunoSEQ multiplex PCR, yet TCRdb's version contains in-frame clones alone and is incomplete. V and J calls and clone size are copied from that table; D and trimming were computed from the DNA. Of about 230,000 clones listed, roughly 80% are singletons. What was sequenced was peripheral blood. J is TRBJ1-2 and V is TRBV11-2; D gene uncertain. This TCR came from a woman aged 80 or over with acute or convalescent COVID-19. Here the CDR3 DNA reads TGTGCCAGCAGCTTAGGCGAGGTAGTTGGCTACACCTTC. Translating gives CASSLGEVVGYTF.